These T cell receptor beta chains were read from a single sample in a study of T cell repertoires in cytomegalovirus infection. Which antigens these TCRs recognize remains unknown. TCRdb called the reads again in MiXCR, with one record for every CDR3 protein. The repertoire consists of roughly 570,000 distinct CDR3 sequences, with over 35% occurring once and the leading ten covering about half. The material was cultured PBMCs, obtained from culture after CMV antigen stimulation. Receptors were obtained from a human donor in good health (CMV status not recorded). Some clones in this sample may be carry-over from other donors' samples. The CDR3 runs from the conserved cysteine through the conserved F or W.

v_call,j_call,cdr3_aa
TRBV19,TRBJ2-7,CASSPTSVPYEQYF
TRBV6-5,TRBJ1-1,CASRRGAMSTEAFF
TRBV5-6,TRBJ1-4,CASSRTGGADDEKLFF
TRBV24-1,TRBJ2-1,CATSDPGLDQFF
TRBV7-2,TRBJ2-3,CASSIGTSGSSDTQYF
TRBV6-1,TRBJ2-7,CASSQGAGQGYEQYF
TRBV20-1,TRBJ2-2,CSASRQGASTGELFF
TRBV2,TRBJ1-1,CASKDRGTEAFF
TRBV7-6,TRBJ1-6,CASSLMGDSPLHF
TRBV11-2,TRBJ2-2,CASSSILGELFF
TRBV28,TRBJ2-3,CASRVGGGTDTQYF
TRBV7-2,TRBJ2-5,CASSSGQGAQETQYF